The present T cell receptor (beta chain) was sequenced within a study of patients and donors after allogeneic stem cell transplantation. TCRdb passed the RT-PCR reads through MiXCR, listing each CDR3 protein once. Of around 200,000 distinct CDR3 sequences in the sample, about 37% were seen once. What was sequenced was blood, either unsorted or a sorted T cell fraction (not recorded which). The clonotype comes from a human donor who was either an allogeneic HSCT recipient or a stem cell or donor lymphocyte infusion donor (not recorded which). It is not recorded whose cells these are; they may come from a transplant donor.

DNA of the CDR3: TGCAGCGTTGAATCACCGGAGACGCCAACCGGTATCTACAATGAGCAGTTCTTC. Amino acids: CSVESPETPTGIYNEQFF. This chain links TRBV29-1 with TRBJ2-1; D not certain. CDR1 and CDR2 (germline): SQVTM, ANQGSEA. Trimming removed 2 bases from V and 3 bases from J, with 23 bases in between. The CDR3 runs 18 residues.